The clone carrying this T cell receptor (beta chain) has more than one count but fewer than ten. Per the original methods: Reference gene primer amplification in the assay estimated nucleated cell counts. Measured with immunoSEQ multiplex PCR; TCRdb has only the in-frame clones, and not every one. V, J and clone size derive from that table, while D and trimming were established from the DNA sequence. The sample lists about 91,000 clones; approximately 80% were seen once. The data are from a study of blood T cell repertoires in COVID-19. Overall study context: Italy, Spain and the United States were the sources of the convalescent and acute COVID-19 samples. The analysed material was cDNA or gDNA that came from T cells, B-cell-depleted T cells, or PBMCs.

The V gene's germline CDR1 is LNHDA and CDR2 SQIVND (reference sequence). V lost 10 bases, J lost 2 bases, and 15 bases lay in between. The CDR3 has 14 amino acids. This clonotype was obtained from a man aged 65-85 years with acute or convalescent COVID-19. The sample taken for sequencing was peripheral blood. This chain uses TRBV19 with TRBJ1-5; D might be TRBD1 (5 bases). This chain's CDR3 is CATSLDRGNQPQHF. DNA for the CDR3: TGTGCCACCTCTCTCGACAGAGGCAATCAGCCCCAGCATTTT.